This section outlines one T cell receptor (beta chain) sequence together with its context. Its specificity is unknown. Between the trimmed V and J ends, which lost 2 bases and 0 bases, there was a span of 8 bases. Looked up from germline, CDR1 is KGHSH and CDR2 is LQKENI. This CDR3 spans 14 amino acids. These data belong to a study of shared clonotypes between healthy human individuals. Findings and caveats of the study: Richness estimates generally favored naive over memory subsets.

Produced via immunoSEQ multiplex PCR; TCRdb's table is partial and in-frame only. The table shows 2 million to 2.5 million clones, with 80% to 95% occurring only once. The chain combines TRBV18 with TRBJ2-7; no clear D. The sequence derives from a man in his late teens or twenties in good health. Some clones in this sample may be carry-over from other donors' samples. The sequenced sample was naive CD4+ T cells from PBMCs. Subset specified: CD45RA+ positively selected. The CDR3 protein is CASSPDVGSYEQYF. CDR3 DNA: TGTGCCAGCTCACCAGACGTGGGCTCCTACGAGCAGTACTTC.